The 12 T cell receptor beta chains in this list originate from one sample, sequenced in a study of blood T cell repertoires in COVID-19. Data came from immunoSEQ multiplex PCR; TCRdb stores just in-frame clones and leaves some out. The data hold 320,000 or so clones, with over 75% observed a single time. The material sequenced was PBMCs or T cells enriched from blood (not recorded which). The receptors were sampled from a woman in her 30s who had recovered from COVID-19.

This CDR3 reads CASSQPLGGDEQFF. DNA of the CDR3: TGCGCCAGCAGCCAACCCCTGGGGGGGGATGAGCAGTTCTTC. The V call is TRBV4-1, the J call TRBJ2-1; 7 nucleotides agree with TRBD2. The CDR3 length is 14 residues. From germline, CDR1 is MGHRA and CDR2 YSYEKL. After removal of 2 bases from V and 8 bases from J, the junction contained 6 bases not matched to a gene.

The chain joins TRBV4-3 to TRBJ1-2; tentatively, D is TRBD1 (5 bases). This CDR3 comprises 17 residues. The ends were cut back, 0 bases at V and 0 bases at J, with 14 bases in the middle. Germline V gene sequence: CDR1 LGHNA, CDR2 YSLEER. CDR3 in DNA: TGCGCCAGCAGCCAAGATCTCGTGACAGTTGCTAACTATGGCTACACCTTC. It codes for CASSQDLVTVANYGYTF.

V usage is TRBV19 and J usage is TRBJ1-1, with 7 positions matching TRBD1. Germline V lookup: CDR1 LNHDA, CDR2 SQIVND (reference sequence). V lost 3 bases and J lost 0; bases outside the gene matches: 7. The CDR3 length is 16 residues. CDR3 region: CASSMGAGGLNTEAFF. In DNA form, the CDR3 reads TGTGCCAGTAGTATGGGAGCAGGGGGATTGAACACTGAAGCTTTCTTT.

This rearrangement joins TRBV28 to TRBJ1-1; the D gene is possibly TRBD1 (6 bases). The V gene's germline CDR1 is MDHEN and CDR2 SYDVKM. This CDR3 comprises 15 residues. Trimming stripped 1 base from V and 0 bases from J, with 9 bases between. The CDR3 DNA follows: TGTGCCAGCAGTTTATTCCAGGGGATGAACACTGAAGCTTTCTTT. This encodes CASSLFQGMNTEAFF.

This chain uses TRBV12-3 or TRBV12-4 with TRBJ1-2, with a tentative D call TRBD1 (5 bases). V gave up 6 bases and J gave up 2 bases, with 10 bases separating them. The length of the CDR3 is 13 residues. CDR3 in amino acids: CASSPGGNYGYTF. For the CDR3, the DNA is TGTGCCAGCAGCCCCGGGGGGAACTATGGCTACACCTTC.

This clone was seen only a few times. V is TRBV30 and J is TRBJ2-7; 9 bases are shared with TRBD1. The CDR3 totals 12 residues. Germline CDR1 and CDR2: GTSNPN and SVGIG (reference sequence). J was trimmed by 6 bases and V by 5 bases; bases with no gene match: 5. The CDR3 region is CAWGQGKREQYF. The CDR3 coding sequence is TGTGCCTGGGGACAGGGGAAGCGCGAGCAGTACTTC.

V is TRBV2 and J is TRBJ1-2, with D uncertain. Trimming took 2 bases from V and 7 from J, leaving 14 bases between them. The germline V gene has CDR1 SNHLY and CDR2 FYNNEI. The CDR3 runs 14 residues. In DNA form, the CDR3 reads TGTGCCAGCAGTGAATTCGCCACTAGTGGTGGCTACACCTTC. As protein: CASSEFATSGGYTF.

The chain uses TRBV5-5 and TRBJ2-3, with D tentatively TRBD2 (6 bases). The ends were cut back, 4 bases at V and 0 bases at J, with 12 bases in the middle. CDR3 length equals 15 residues. Per the germline V gene, CDR1 is SGHKS and CDR2 is YYEKEE (reference sequence). The CDR3: CASSGAGKSTDTQYF. In DNA form, the CDR3 reads TGTGCCAGCAGCGGGGCGGGGAAGAGCACAGATACGCAGTATTTT.

V gene TRBV7-9 combines with J gene TRBJ2-7; 9 positions agree with TRBD1. CDR1 is SEHNR, CDR2 FQNEAQ, per germline (reference sequence). This CDR3 is built from 16 residues. With 6 bases clipped from V and 3 bases from J, the junction kept 12 bases outside the gene matches. The DNA for the CDR3 is TGTGCCAGCAGTCACACCGGGACAGGGCTTTACTACGAGCAGTACTTC. Protein product: CASSHTGTGLYYEQYF.

This clone was found a few times. The gene calls are TRBV28 and TRBJ1-2, with D uncertain. V lost 6 bases and J lost 2, with 13 bases in between. Looked up from germline, CDR1 is MDHEN and CDR2 is SYDVKM. The CDR3 contains 14 residues. The CDR3 nucleotides are TGTGCCAGCAGATCCCTTGGGAGGAACTATGGCTACACCTTC. Translating gives CASRSLGRNYGYTF.

The J gene is TRBJ1-2, the V gene TRBV28; TRBD1 matches 8 bases. This CDR3 comprises 16 residues. The V gene's germline CDR1 is MDHEN and CDR2 SYDVKM. V trimming: 4 bases; J trimming: 0 bases; junction bases outside the gene matches: 7. CDR3 nucleotide sequence: TGTGCCAGCAGTTCACAGGGGGGCCCCGCTAACTATGGCTACACCTTC. Amino acid sequence: CASSSQGGPANYGYTF.

The J gene is TRBJ1-4, the V gene TRBV6-5; 7 bases are a match to TRBD1. The J segment lost 11 bases and the V segment lost 6 bases, leaving 6 bases of the junction unmatched. Germline CDR1 and CDR2: MNHEY and SVGAGI. CDR3 length: 12 residues. The CDR3 protein is CASRAPDRKLFF. The DNA of the CDR3 is TGTGCCAGCAGGGCCCCGGACAGGAAACTGTTTTTT.